These 24 T cell receptor beta chains were all obtained from the same sample, sequenced in a study of T cell responses to AZD1222 COVID-19 vaccine. Data came from immunoSEQ multiplex PCR; TCRdb stores just in-frame clones and leaves some out. The repertoire holds fewer than 70,000 clones, with over 70% as singletons. Sequencing used peripheral blood, obtained 28 days after the second AZD1222 dose. These receptor sequences come from an adult who received the AZD1222 COVID-19 vaccine.

V gene TRBV18 combines with J gene TRBJ1-4; perhaps TRBD1 as D (5 bases). Germline loops: CDR1 KGHSH, CDR2 LQKENI. The CDR3 is 14 residues long. The V gene lost 2 bases and the J gene lost 4 bases, with 8 bases spanning the gap. CDR3 amino acids: CASSPGGNNEKLFF. CDR3 nucleotide sequence: TGTGCCAGCTCACCAGGGGGTAATAATGAAAAACTGTTTTTT.

The rearrangement joins TRBV28 to TRBJ2-7; D is unresolved. CDR1 and CDR2 (germline): MDHEN, SYDVKM. This CDR3 spans 12 amino acids. V was clipped by 4 bases and J by 3 bases, with 7 bases between them. Written as DNA, the CDR3 is TGTGCCAGCAGTTCGAGTTTCTACGAGCAGTACTTC. As protein: CASSSSFYEQYF.

The chain carries TRBV7-2 and TRBJ2-1; D remains unclear. With 5 bases removed from V and 10 bases from J, the gap between germline ends came to 9 bases. CDR3 length equals 11 residues. CDR1 is SGHTA and CDR2 is FQGNSA in the germline V gene. The CDR3, as DNA: TGTGCCAGCAGCCTAGTCAGGGAGCAGTTCTTC. Translating gives CASSLVREQFF.

This clone was counted between two and nine times. This chain connects TRBV11-2 to TRBJ1-1; no clear D gene. Per germline, CDR1 SGHAT and CDR2 FQNNGV. The CDR3 length is 15 residues. The germline V and J ends were trimmed by 1 base and 1 base, with 10 bases remaining between them. CDR3 nucleotide sequence: TGTGCCAGCAGCTTAGGGTCCACGGGGAACACTGAAGCTTTCTTT. This gives the protein CASSLGSTGNTEAFF.

The chain joins TRBV5-6 to TRBJ2-1; 8 bases map to TRBD2. Germline CDR1 is SGHDT and CDR2 is YYEEEE. The CDR3 contains 14 residues. Trimming took 6 bases from V and 9 from J; bases not matched to a gene: 11. The CDR3 reads CASISFRTSFEQFF. CDR3 DNA sequence: TGTGCCAGCATCTCATTTCGGACTAGCTTTGAGCAGTTCTTC.

The genes are TRBV5-1 and TRBJ2-2, with a possible D match to TRBD1 (6 bases). CDR3 size: 17 residues. CDR1 and CDR2 from the germline V gene are SGHRS and YFSETQ. V dropped 4 bases and J dropped 0 bases, with 16 bases sitting between them. CDR3 DNA: TGCGCCAGCAGCGTGAGACAGGTCGCCGCGAACACCGGGGAGCTGTTTTTT. Amino acid sequence: CASSVRQVAANTGELFF.

In nucleotides, the CDR3 is TGCGCCAGCAGCTTGAATCAGGGGAGCCTTGAGACCCAGTACTTC. Protein product: CASSLNQGSLETQYF. The V call is TRBV5-1, the J call TRBJ2-5, with D possibly TRBD1 on 6 matching bases. The CDR3 is 15 residues long. V dropped 1 base and J dropped 5 bases, with 15 bases sitting between them. The V gene's germline CDR1 is SGHRS and CDR2 YFSETQ.

Only a few counts were recorded for this clone. The chain uses TRBV6-5 and TRBJ2-5; 9 bases align to TRBD2. The junction had 6 bases not matched to a gene; V was cut back by 5 bases and J by 5 bases. Germline assignment: CDR1 MNHEY and CDR2 SVGAGI. This CDR3 region has 14 residues. The CDR3 region has the DNA TGTGCCAGCAGTCCTGGACTAGCGCAGGAGACCCAGTACTTC. Protein product: CASSPGLAQETQYF.

V gene TRBV10-3 combines with J gene TRBJ1-4; D unclear. Germline V lookup: CDR1 ENHRY, CDR2 SYGVKD. This CDR3 has 14 residues. The germline V and J ends were trimmed by 0 bases and 7 bases, with 9 bases remaining between them. CDR3 nucleotides: TGTGCCATCAGTGAGTCAGGGAATCTTGAAAAACTGTTTTTT. Translated: CAISESGNLEKLFF.

J is TRBJ2-1 and V is TRBV4-1, with D hard to call. Germline CDR1 MGHRA, CDR2 YSYEKL. The CDR3 totals 17 residues. The V end lost 2 bases, the J end lost 4 bases, and 18 bases lay between the germline ends. The CDR3 loop is CASSQLGPLVRYNEQFF. The CDR3 DNA reads as TGCGCCAGCAGCCAACTGGGCCCCCTAGTTCGGTACAATGAGCAGTTCTTC.

In the case of this clone: Other nucleotide sequences in the sample specify the same CDR3. The genes are TRBV11-2 and TRBJ2-7; 7 nucleotides match TRBD1. The CDR3 totals 14 residues. The germline V gene encodes CDR1 SGHAT and CDR2 FQNNGV. With 1 base clipped from V and 2 bases from J, the junction kept 2 bases outside the gene matches. CDR3 sequence: CASSLGQGPYEQYF. CDR3 nucleotides: TGTGCCAGCAGCTTAGGACAGGGACCCTACGAGCAGTACTTC.

This clone was detected once. The V call is TRBV27, the J call TRBJ1-6; D remains ambiguous. This CDR3 has 12 amino acids. The V end lost 10 bases, the J end lost 14 bases, and 18 bases lay between the germline ends. Germline lookup yields CDR1 MNHEY and CDR2 SMNVEV (reference sequence). DNA of the CDR3: TGTGCCACCCAAGGACGGGGATTCACCCTCCACTTT. Protein sequence: CATQGRGFTLHF.

The rearrangement joins TRBV6-5 to TRBJ1-4, with D unresolved. Germline CDR1 and CDR2: MNHEY and SVGAGI. The CDR3 runs to 14 residues. Trimming left V 3 bases short and J 4 bases short, with 9 bases between. The CDR3 DNA sequence: TGTGCCAGCAGTTATACAGTTTTTAATGAAAAACTGTTTTTT. Translating gives CASSYTVFNEKLFF.

This chain connects TRBV7-9 to TRBJ2-7, with a possible D match to TRBD2 (6 bases). The V end was cut by 7 bases, the J end by 7 bases, with 26 bases between. The CDR3 extends over 16 amino acids. Germline CDR1 and CDR2: SEHNR and FQNEAQ (reference sequence). The CDR3 DNA reads as TGTGCCAGCACATCACCCGGGGGAAATATGGCGGGGGAGCAGTACTTC. This encodes CASTSPGGNMAGEQYF. Together with reference TRBV7-9 and TRBJ2-7, the CDR3 gives the full variable domain: DTGVSQNPRHKITKRGQNVTFRCDPISEHNRLYWYRQTLGQGPEFLTYFQNEAQLEKSRLLSDRFSAERPKGSFSTLEIQRTEQGDSAMYLCASTSPGGNMAGEQYFGPGTRLTVT.

The chain is built from TRBV7-9 and TRBJ2-5, with 10 positions matching TRBD1. The CDR3 covers 16 residues. The V gene end was trimmed by 0 bases and the J gene end by 5 bases; junction bases not matched to a gene: 6. Germline V gene sequence: CDR1 SEHNR, CDR2 FQNEAQ (reference sequence). The CDR3 spells CASSLAGTGVLETQYF. DNA of the CDR3: TGTGCCAGCAGCTTAGCGGGGACAGGGGTTCTCGAGACCCAGTACTTC. Full variable domain (missing parts from reference TRBV7-9 and TRBJ2-5): DTGVSQNPRHKITKRGQNVTFRCDPISEHNRLYWYRQTLGQGPEFLTYFQNEAQLEKSRLLSDRFSAERPKGSFSTLEIQRTEQGDSAMYLCASSLAGTGVLETQYFGPGTRLLVL.

This clone was counted only a few times. The chain has TRBV18 and TRBJ2-3, with a tentative D call TRBD1 (5 bases). Germline CDR1 reads KGHSH; CDR2 reads LQKENI. The V end was cut by 3 bases, the J end by 3 bases, with 19 bases between. This CDR3 has 17 residues. The CDR3 reads CASSPTPRQGVTDTQYF. CDR3 DNA sequence: TGTGCCAGCTCACCCACACCACGGCAGGGCGTTACAGATACGCAGTATTTT.

The J gene is TRBJ2-1, the V gene TRBV7-2; D is uncertain. CDR3 length equals 13 residues. CDR1 SGHTA and CDR2 FQGNSA come from the germline V gene. Trimming shortened V by 3 bases and J by 7 bases, and 10 bases separated the two germline ends. CDR3 DNA: TGTGCCAGCAGCTTGGCCAGAGGAAATGAGCAGTTCTTC. Translated: CASSLARGNEQFF.

The genes are TRBV28 and TRBJ1-5; D might be TRBD1 (6 bases). Trimming left V 3 bases short and J 12 bases short, with 15 bases between. This CDR3 has 13 residues. CDR1 and CDR2 (germline): MDHEN, SYDVKM. The CDR3: CASSFRGQILQHF. CDR3 DNA: TGTGCCAGCAGTTTCCGTGGACAGATACTCCAGCATTTT. The whole variable domain, filled in from reference TRBV28 and TRBJ1-5, reads DVKVTQSSRYLVKRTGEKVFLECVQDMDHENMFWYRQDPGLGLRLIYFSYDVKMKEKGDIPEGYSVSREKKERFSLILESASTNQTSMYLCASSFRGQILQHFGDGTRLSIL.

This clone was seen a handful of times. The rearrangement joins TRBV9 to TRBJ1-3; D is possibly TRBD1 (6 bases). Trimming pared 0 bases from V and 3 bases from J, leaving 10 bases between. The CDR3 totals 15 residues. Germline values: CDR1 SGDLS, CDR2 YYNGEE. In DNA form, the CDR3 reads TGTGCCAGCAGCGTAGAGGGGGTGGGTGGAAACACCATATATTTT. Translation gives CASSVEGVGGNTIYF.

The chain has TRBV18 and TRBJ1-1; 7 bases align to TRBD1. The CDR3 runs 14 residues. The germline gives CDR1 KGHSH, CDR2 LQKENI. Unmatched junction bases numbered 8, after V lost 4 bases and J lost 6 bases. CDR3: CASSLWGQSAEAFF. DNA of the CDR3: TGTGCCAGCTCACTCTGGGGACAGTCCGCTGAAGCTTTCTTT.

As DNA, the CDR3 is TGTGCCAGCAGCATTAGCGGGGGGGCCAAAGCGAATGAGCAGTTCTTC. This encodes CASSISGGAKANEQFF. V gene TRBV11-3 combines with J gene TRBJ2-1, with 11 bases matching TRBD2. This CDR3 has 16 residues. Unmatched junction bases numbered 10, after V lost 5 bases and J lost 7 bases. Germline V gives CDR1 SGHNT, CDR2 YENEEA.

The V gene is TRBV18, the J gene TRBJ2-5; no definite D call. Trimming took 5 bases from V and 2 from J, leaving 6 bases between them. The CDR3 runs to 12 residues. The V gene's germline CDR1 is KGHSH and CDR2 LQKENI. The CDR3 coding sequence is TGTGCCAGCTCAACGGAACAAGAGACCCAGTACTTC. This gives the protein CASSTEQETQYF.

The V and J genes are TRBV30 and TRBJ1-5; D is uncertain. Trimming cost V 2 bases and J 2 bases, with 10 bases left between them. CDR1 and CDR2 from the germline V gene are GTSNPN and SVGIG (reference sequence). The CDR3 runs to 14 residues. This chain's CDR3 is CAWSKSQGNQPQHF. Written as DNA, the CDR3 is TGTGCCTGGAGTAAGTCCCAGGGCAATCAGCCCCAGCATTTT.

CDR3: CASSARGDGGSNEQFF. CDR3 bases: TGTGCCAGTAGTGCACGGGGGGACGGGGGGTCCAATGAGCAGTTCTTC. The chain uses TRBV19 and TRBJ2-1, with 7 bases lining up with TRBD2. Germline loops: CDR1 LNHDA, CDR2 SQIVND (reference sequence). CDR3 size: 16 residues. Unmatched junction bases numbered 13, after V lost 5 bases and J lost 6 bases.